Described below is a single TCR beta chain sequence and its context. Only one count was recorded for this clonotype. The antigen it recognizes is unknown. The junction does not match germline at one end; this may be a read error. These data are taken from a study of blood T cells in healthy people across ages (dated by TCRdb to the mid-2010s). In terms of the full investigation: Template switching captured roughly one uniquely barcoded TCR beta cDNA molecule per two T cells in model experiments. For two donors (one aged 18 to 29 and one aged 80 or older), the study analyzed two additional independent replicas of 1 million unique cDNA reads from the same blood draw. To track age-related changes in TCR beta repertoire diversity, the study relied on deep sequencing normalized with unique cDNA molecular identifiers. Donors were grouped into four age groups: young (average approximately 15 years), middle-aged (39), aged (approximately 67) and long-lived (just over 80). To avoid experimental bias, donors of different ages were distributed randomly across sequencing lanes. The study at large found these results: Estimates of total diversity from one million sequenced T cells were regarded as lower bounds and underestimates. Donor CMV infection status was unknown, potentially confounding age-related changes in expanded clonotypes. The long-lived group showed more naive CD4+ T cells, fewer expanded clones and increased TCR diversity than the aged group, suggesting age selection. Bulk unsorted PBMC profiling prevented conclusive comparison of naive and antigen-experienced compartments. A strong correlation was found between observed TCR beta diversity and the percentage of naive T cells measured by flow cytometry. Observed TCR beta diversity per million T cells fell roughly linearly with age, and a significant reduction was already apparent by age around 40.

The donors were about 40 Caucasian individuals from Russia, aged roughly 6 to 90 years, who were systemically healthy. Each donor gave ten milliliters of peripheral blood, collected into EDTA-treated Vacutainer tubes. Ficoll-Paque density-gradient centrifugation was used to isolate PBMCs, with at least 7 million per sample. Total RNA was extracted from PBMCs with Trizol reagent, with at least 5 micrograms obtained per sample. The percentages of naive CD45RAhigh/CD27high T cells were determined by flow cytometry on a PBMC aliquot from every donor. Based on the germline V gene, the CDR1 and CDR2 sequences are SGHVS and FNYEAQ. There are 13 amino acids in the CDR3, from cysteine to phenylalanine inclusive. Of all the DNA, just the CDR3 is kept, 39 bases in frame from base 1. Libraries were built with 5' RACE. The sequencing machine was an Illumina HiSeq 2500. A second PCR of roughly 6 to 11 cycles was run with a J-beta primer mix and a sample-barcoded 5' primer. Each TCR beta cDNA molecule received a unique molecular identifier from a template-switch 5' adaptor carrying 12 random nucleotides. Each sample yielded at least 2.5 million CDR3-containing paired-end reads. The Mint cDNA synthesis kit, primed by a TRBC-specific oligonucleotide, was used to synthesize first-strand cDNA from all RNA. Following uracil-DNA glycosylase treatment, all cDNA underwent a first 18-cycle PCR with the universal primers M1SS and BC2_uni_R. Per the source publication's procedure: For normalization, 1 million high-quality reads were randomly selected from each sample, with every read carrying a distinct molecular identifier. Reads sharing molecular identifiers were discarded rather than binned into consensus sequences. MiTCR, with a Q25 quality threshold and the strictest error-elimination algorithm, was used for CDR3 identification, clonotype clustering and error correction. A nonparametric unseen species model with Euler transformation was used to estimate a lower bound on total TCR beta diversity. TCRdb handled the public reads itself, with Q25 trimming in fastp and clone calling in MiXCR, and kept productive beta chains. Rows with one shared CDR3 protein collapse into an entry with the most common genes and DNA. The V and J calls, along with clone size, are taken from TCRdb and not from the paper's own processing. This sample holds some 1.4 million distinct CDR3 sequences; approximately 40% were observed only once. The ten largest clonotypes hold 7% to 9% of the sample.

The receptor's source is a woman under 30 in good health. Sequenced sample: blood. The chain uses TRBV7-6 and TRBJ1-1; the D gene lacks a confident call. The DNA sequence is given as TGTGCCGGCAGCTTAGTCTCGAACACTGAAGCTTTCTTT. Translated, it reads CAGSLVSNTEAFF.